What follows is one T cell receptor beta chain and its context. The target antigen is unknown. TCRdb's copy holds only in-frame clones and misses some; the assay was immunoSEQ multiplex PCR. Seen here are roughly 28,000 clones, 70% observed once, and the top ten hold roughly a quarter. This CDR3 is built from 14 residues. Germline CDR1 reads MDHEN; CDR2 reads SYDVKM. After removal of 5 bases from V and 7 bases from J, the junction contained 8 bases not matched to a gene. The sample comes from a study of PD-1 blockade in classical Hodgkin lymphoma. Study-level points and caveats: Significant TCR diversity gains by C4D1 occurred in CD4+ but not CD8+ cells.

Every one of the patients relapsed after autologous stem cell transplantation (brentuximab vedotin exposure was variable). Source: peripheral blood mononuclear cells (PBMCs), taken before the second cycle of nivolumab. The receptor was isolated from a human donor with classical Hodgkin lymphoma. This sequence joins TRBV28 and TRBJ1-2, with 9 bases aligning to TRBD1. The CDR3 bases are TGTGCCAGCAGTGTGACAGGGGGTTTGCGTGGCTACACCTTC. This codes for CASSVTGGLRGYTF.